One and the same sample provided the 24 T cell receptor beta chains below, sequenced in a study of blood T cell repertoires in COVID-19. The method was immunoSEQ multiplex PCR; TCRdb's version includes in-frame clones alone and lacks a portion of them. The table has under 65,000 clones, about 85% seen once; the top ten hold under 25%. Sequenced material: peripheral blood. The receptor source for this set is a woman of 80 years or more with COVID-19, enrolled during active disease.

The J gene is TRBJ1-4, the V gene TRBV18; 7 bases line up with TRBD1. The germline V gene has CDR1 KGHSH and CDR2 LQKENI. The CDR3 contains 14 residues. J gave up 7 bases and V 4 bases, and 6 bases lay outside the gene matches. DNA for the CDR3: TGTGCCAGCTCACTTGGGACAGCGAGTGAAAAACTGTTTTTT. Translating it yields CASSLGTASEKLFF.

This chain uses TRBV7-9 with TRBJ1-1, with TRBD1 matching 8 bases. The CDR3 has 14 residues. Trimming at V came to 7 bases and at J to 5 bases, leaving 9 bases not matched to a gene. Germline lookup yields CDR1 SEHNR and CDR2 FQNEAQ (reference sequence). The chain's CDR3 is CASTGQGGRTEAFF. CDR3 bases: TGTGCCAGCACTGGACAGGGAGGCCGTACTGAAGCTTTCTTT.

The chain links TRBV5-1 to TRBJ2-6; D perhaps matches TRBD1 (5 bases). This CDR3 is 15 amino acids long. Germline assignment: CDR1 SGHRS and CDR2 YFSETQ. Trimming removed 2 bases from V and 3 bases from J, with 9 bases in between. The CDR3 bases are TGCGCCAGCAGCTTCCAGGGTAATGGGGCCAACGTCCTGACTTTC. It is translated as CASSFQGNGANVLTF.

In this sample, this clone turned up a few times. This chain uses TRBV7-2 with TRBJ1-4; maybe TRBD1 (6 bases). V was clipped by 5 bases and J by 10 bases, with 17 bases between them. CDR3 size: 14 residues. The germline gives CDR1 SGHTA, CDR2 FQGNSA. The CDR3 region has the DNA TGTGCCAGCAGCCCCAAAGGGGACATACCAAAACTGTTTTTT. It yields the protein CASSPKGDIPKLFF.

In its sample, this clone was seen once. This rearrangement joins TRBV19 to TRBJ1-5; D may be TRBD1 (6 bases). CDR1 and CDR2 (germline): LNHDA, SQIVND (reference sequence). The CDR3 length is 15 residues. V was cut by 7 bases and J by 7 bases, with 20 bases left in between. CDR3 protein: CASKGSGAGEQPQHF. In nucleotides, the CDR3 is TGTGCCAGTAAGGGTTCCGGGGCAGGGGAACAGCCCCAGCATTTT.

The J gene is TRBJ1-4, the V gene TRBV7-9, with 7 bases fitting TRBD1. Germline lookup yields CDR1 SEHNR and CDR2 FQNEAQ (reference sequence). V was clipped by 5 bases and J by 14 bases; unmatched bases: 17. This CDR3 spans 15 amino acids. The CDR3 reads CASSPTGEVPDELFF. In DNA form, the CDR3 reads TGTGCCAGCAGCCCCACAGGGGAAGTCCCTGATGAGCTGTTTTTT.

In its sample, this clone was seen once. This sequence joins TRBV6-1 and TRBJ2-3; D may be TRBD2 (5 bases). V shed 1 base and J shed 5 bases, with 13 bases lying between them. Per the germline V gene, CDR1 is MNHNS and CDR2 is SASEGT. This CDR3 is 15 amino acids long. This CDR3 is CASSEGATRLDTQYF. The DNA of the CDR3 is TGTGCCAGCAGTGAAGGGGCTACTAGATTAGATACGCAGTATTTT.

The rearrangement uses TRBV6-5 and TRBJ2-5, with unresolved D. The V end lost 6 bases, the J end lost 4 bases, and 12 bases lay between the germline ends. This CDR3 spans 13 amino acids. Germline assignment: CDR1 MNHEY and CDR2 SVGAGI. CDR3 nucleotide sequence: TGTGCCAGCAGATTCGACTTGACAGAGACCCAGTACTTC. Translated, it gives CASRFDLTETQYF.

This chain joins TRBV7-9 and TRBJ1-2; 7 nucleotides align to TRBD1. The V gene end was trimmed by 5 bases and the J gene end by 8 bases; junction bases not matched to a gene: 5. Germline-derived CDR1 and CDR2 are SEHNR and FQNEAQ (reference sequence). CDR3 length: 12 residues. The CDR3 reads CASSRQGFGYTF. As DNA, the CDR3 is TGTGCCAGCAGCCGACAGGGCTTCGGCTACACCTTC.

The V call is TRBV30, the J call TRBJ1-4, with TRBD1 as a possible D gene (6 bases). Germline lookup yields CDR1 GTSNPN and CDR2 SVGIG (reference sequence). Deletions cut 3 bases from V and 3 bases from J, with 8 bases between. This CDR3 is 13 amino acids long. CDR3 nucleotides: TGTGCCTGGAGGGGGGCGTCTAATGAAAAACTGTTTTTT. Its translation is CAWRGASNEKLFF.

This sequence joins TRBV19 and TRBJ2-7, with D possibly TRBD1 on 5 matching bases. V shed 1 base and J shed 0 bases, with 19 bases lying between them. Germline values: CDR1 LNHDA, CDR2 SQIVND (reference sequence). This CDR3 contains 18 residues. This CDR3 is CASSIAVGTVDTSYEQYF. DNA for the CDR3: TGTGCCAGTAGTATAGCCGTCGGTACCGTGGACACCTCCTACGAGCAGTACTTC. Using reference TRBV19 and TRBJ2-7 for the parts outside the CDR3, the full variable domain is DGGITQSPKYLFRKEGQNVTLSCEQNLNHDAMYWYRQDPGQGLRLIYYSQIVNDFQKGDIAEGYSVSREKKESFPLTVTSAQKNPTAFYLCASSIAVGTVDTSYEQYFGPGTRLTVT.

The chain has TRBV5-1 and TRBJ1-1; a possible D gene is TRBD1 (6 bases). V lost 1 base to trimming and J lost 7 bases, with 11 bases between them. The CDR3 spans 13 residues. Germline V lookup: CDR1 SGHRS, CDR2 YFSETQ. This CDR3 is CASSLKQGGEAFF. DNA of the CDR3: TGCGCCAGCAGCTTGAAACAGGGCGGTGAAGCTTTCTTT.

The gene calls are TRBV18 and TRBJ2-5; 7 bases agree with TRBD1. Germline loops: CDR1 KGHSH, CDR2 LQKENI. CDR3 length: 16 residues. J was trimmed by 2 bases and V by 4 bases; bases with no gene match: 10. The CDR3: CASSLNAARGQETQYF. DNA for the CDR3: TGTGCCAGCTCACTAAACGCCGCCAGGGGGCAAGAGACCCAGTACTTC.

The V call is TRBV11-2, the J call TRBJ2-1, with TRBD2 as a possible D gene (6 bases). Trimming pared 0 bases from V and 7 bases from J, leaving 7 bases between. Germline assignment: CDR1 SGHAT and CDR2 FQNNGV. This CDR3 has 13 residues. CDR3 region: CASSLDRGNEQFF. The CDR3 DNA follows: TGTGCCAGCAGCTTAGATCGGGGGAATGAGCAGTTCTTC.

The rearrangement joins TRBV7-2 to TRBJ1-3; 9 bases are shared with TRBD1. This CDR3 contains 15 residues. V lost 5 bases to trimming and J lost 2 bases; unmatched junction nucleotides: 4. Germline CDR1 and CDR2: SGHTA and FQGNSA. CDR3 DNA sequence: TGTGCCAGCAGCCCAGGGACAGGGACTGGAAACACCATATATTTT. As protein: CASSPGTGTGNTIYF.

The CDR3 DNA is TGTGCCTGGAGTCCCAACTCTGGAAACACCATATATTTT. Encoded protein: CAWSPNSGNTIYF. The J gene is TRBJ1-3, the V gene TRBV30; no clear D gene. CDR3 size: 13 residues. V lost 2 bases, J lost 0 bases, and 5 bases lay in between. Germline V lookup: CDR1 GTSNPN, CDR2 SVGIG (reference sequence). The complete variable domain, with remaining parts taken from reference TRBV30 and TRBJ1-3, reads SQTIHQWPATLVQPVGSPLSLECTVEGTSNPNLYWYRQAAGRGLQLLFYSVGIGQISSEVPQNLSASRPQDRQFILSSKKLLLSDSGFYLCAWSPNSGNTIYFGEGSWLTVV.

The J gene is TRBJ2-1, the V gene TRBV5-1; 9 nucleotides align to TRBD2. From germline, CDR1 is SGHRS and CDR2 YFSETQ. V shed 5 bases, J shed 0 bases, and the junction held 3 bases outside the gene matches. The CDR3 is 15 residues long. The CDR3 sequence is CASSAGGSSYNEQFF. The DNA for the CDR3 is TGCGCCAGCAGTGCGGGGGGGAGCTCCTACAATGAGCAGTTCTTC.

The V call is TRBV3-1 (or the pseudogene TRBV3-2), the J call TRBJ1-3; D is uncertain. This CDR3 is 14 amino acids long. V was shortened by 6 bases and J by 4 bases, with 13 bases between the two germline ends. Per germline, CDR1 LGHDT and CDR2 YNNKEL (reference sequence). CDR3 loop: CASRLKGLGNTIYF. Written as DNA, the CDR3 is TGTGCCAGCAGACTCAAAGGACTGGGAAACACCATATATTTT.

This clone was counted a few times. The chain has TRBV6-6 and TRBJ2-1; TRBD2 matches 8 bases. Germline values: CDR1 MNHNY, CDR2 SVGAGI (reference sequence). Trimming took 6 bases from V and 4 from J; bases not matched to a gene: 11. The CDR3 totals 16 residues. This CDR3 reads CASRDGQSGGYNEQFF. The CDR3 nucleotides are TGTGCCAGCAGGGATGGACAGAGCGGGGGTTACAATGAGCAGTTCTTC.

A remark on this clone: Other DNA sequences from this sample encode an identical CDR3 as well. V usage is TRBV5-1 and J usage is TRBJ2-7; 7 bases match TRBD2. CDR3 size: 14 residues. The junction had 3 bases not matched to a gene; V was cut back by 0 bases and J by 3 bases. Germline lookup yields CDR1 SGHRS and CDR2 YFSETQ. DNA for the CDR3: TGCGCCAGCAGCTTGGGCGGCGGGGGCTACGAGCAGTACTTC. This encodes CASSLGGGGYEQYF.

This chain links TRBV24-1 with TRBJ1-2, with TRBD1 matching over 12 bases. V was clipped by 12 bases and J by 7 bases; unmatched bases: 11. Germline V gene data show CDR1 as KGHDR and CDR2 as SFDVKD. This CDR3 is built from 14 residues. CDR3 nucleotides: TGTGCCCTAGGCGGGGACAGGGGGCCTGGTGGCTACACCTTC. This gives the protein CALGGDRGPGGYTF.

For the CDR3, the DNA is TGTGCCAGCAGCCCCGCTGAGCCCGGCTATGGCTACACCTTC. Translation gives CASSPAEPGYGYTF. J is TRBJ1-2 and V is TRBV6-5; D not resolved. Trimming stripped 6 bases from V and 4 bases from J, with 15 bases between. CDR1 is MNHEY, CDR2 SVGAGI, per germline. The CDR3 covers 14 residues.

The chain employs TRBV7-9 and TRBJ2-5, with D possibly matching TRBD2 (6 bases). Per the germline V gene, CDR1 is SEHNR and CDR2 is FQNEAQ (reference sequence). V lost 0 bases and J lost 1, with 12 bases in between. CDR3 length: 16 residues. CDR3 coding DNA: TGTGCCAGCAGCTTAGCGGAGGGCAGAAGCCAAGAGACCCAGTACTTC. Protein product: CASSLAEGRSQETQYF.

The genes are TRBV5-1 and TRBJ2-7; the match to TRBD1 covers 11 bases. Germline V CDR1 and CDR2: SGHRS, YFSETQ. The CDR3 has 15 residues. V was clipped by 4 bases and J by 5 bases; unmatched bases: 8. The CDR3 is CASSRPGQGEDEQYF. CDR3 in DNA: TGCGCCAGCAGCCGACCGGGACAGGGGGAAGACGAGCAGTACTTC.